A single sample gave rise to the 2 T cell receptor beta chains below, sequenced in a study of T cells expressing NK-cell markers. TCRdb reanalyzed the 5' RACE reads and collapses them to one entry per CDR3 protein, without DNA. In total, the table holds some 190,000 distinct CDR3 sequences. Material: blood T cells: a sorted CD56 or NKG2C T cell subset, CD4+ or CD8+ T cells, or bulk PBMC T cells (not recorded which). The source is a man between 18 and 69 years old in good health.

This chain connects TRBV27 to TRBJ1-6. Germline CDR1 is MNHEY and CDR2 is SMNVEV (reference sequence). The CDR3 sequence is 15 residues long. CDR3 sequence: CASSQASSYNSPLHF.

The chain couples TRBV28 to TRBJ2-3; TCRdb's assignment of TRBD1 cannot be checked, as there is no DNA. The CDR3 consists of 17 residues. Germline V CDR1 and CDR2: MDHEN, SYDVKM. The CDR3 spells CASSFLGGSSPTDTQYF.